Following are 7 T cell receptor beta chains from one sample sequenced in a study of shared clonotypes between healthy human individuals. The table came from immunoSEQ multiplex PCR; TCRdb's copy has only in-frame clones and leaves some out. This sample yields about 2 million clones, of which about 95% are seen a single time; 0.85% to 1.2% belongs to the top ten. Selected positively for CCR7 and CD45RO-negative, naive CD8 cells excluded terminally differentiated effector memory CD45RA+ cells. Sequencing was done on a sample of naive CD8+ T cells sorted from blood. These receptors were taken from a man between 18 and 29 years old in good health.

Notes on this clone: The sample holds other DNA sequences that translate to the same CDR3. This chain uses TRBV5-6 with TRBJ2-7; TRBD2 is a possible D gene (5 bases). Germline V gives CDR1 SGHDT, CDR2 YYEEEE. V gave up 4 bases and J gave up 3 bases, with 8 bases separating them. This CDR3 is 12 amino acids long. CDR3 nucleotide sequence: TGTGCCAGCAGCCTCCGGGACTACGAGCAGTACTTC. It encodes CASSLRDYEQYF.

The rearrangement uses TRBV5-6 and TRBJ1-1; a possible D gene is TRBD1 (6 bases). The CDR3 is 13 residues long. V was shortened by 4 bases and J by 6 bases, with 13 bases between the two germline ends. The germline V gene has CDR1 SGHDT and CDR2 YYEEEE. CDR3 amino acids: CASSGLDSPEAFF. In nucleotides, the CDR3 is TGTGCCAGCAGCGGACTGGACAGCCCTGAAGCTTTCTTT.

The V and J genes are TRBV20-1 and TRBJ2-7, with D hard to call. The CDR3 totals 10 residues. V lost 4 bases and J 5 bases, leaving 6 bases between the germline ends. Germline V gene data show CDR1 as DFQATT and CDR2 as SNEGSKA (reference sequence). The chain's CDR3 is CSANHDEQYF. For the CDR3, the DNA is TGCAGTGCTAATCACGACGAGCAGTACTTC.

The V and J genes are TRBV14 and TRBJ1-1; no firm D call. V was shortened by 0 bases and J by 5 bases, with 13 bases between the two germline ends. The CDR3 is 15 amino acids. CDR1 is SGHDN, CDR2 FVKESK, per germline. The CDR3 region is CASSQEVGIRTEAFF. CDR3 DNA sequence: TGTGCCAGCAGCCAAGAAGTCGGCATAAGGACTGAAGCTTTCTTT.

This clone was observed a single time. The chain combines TRBV7-9 with TRBJ2-7; 8 bases match TRBD2. Germline V CDR1 and CDR2: SEHNR, FQNEAQ (reference sequence). CDR3 length equals 15 residues. The ends lost 1 base at V and 6 bases at J; junction bases unmatched: 8. The CDR3 protein is CASSLEPAGAVEQYF. In nucleotides, the CDR3 is TGTGCCAGCAGCTTAGAGCCAGCGGGAGCCGTCGAGCAGTACTTC.

The chain carries TRBV27 and TRBJ1-6; D is unresolved. Trimming stripped 7 bases from V and 9 bases from J, with 10 bases between. CDR1 is MNHEY and CDR2 is SMNVEV in the germline V gene (reference sequence). This CDR3 region has 12 residues. For the CDR3, the DNA is TGTGCCAGCACCTCGTTGGGTTCACCCCTCCACTTT. This encodes CASTSLGSPLHF.

This chain links TRBV5-1 with TRBJ2-3, with D maybe TRBD2 (5 bases). Germline V CDR1 and CDR2: SGHRS, YFSETQ. CDR3 length equals 17 residues. The germline V and J ends were trimmed by 3 bases and 0 bases, with 17 bases remaining between them. CDR3 coding DNA: TGCGCCAGCAGCTCCCGAGGGCCGCGGCAAAGCACAGATACGCAGTATTTT. Translated, it gives CASSSRGPRQSTDTQYF.